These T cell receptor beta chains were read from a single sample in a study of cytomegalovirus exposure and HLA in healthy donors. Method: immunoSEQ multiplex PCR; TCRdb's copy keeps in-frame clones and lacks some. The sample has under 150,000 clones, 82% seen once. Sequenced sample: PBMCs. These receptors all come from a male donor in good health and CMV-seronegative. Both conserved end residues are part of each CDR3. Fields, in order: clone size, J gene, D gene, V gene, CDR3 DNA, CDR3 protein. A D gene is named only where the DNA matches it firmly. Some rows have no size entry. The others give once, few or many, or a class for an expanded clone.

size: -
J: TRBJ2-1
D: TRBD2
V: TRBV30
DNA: TGTGCCTGGAGTCCCCTAGCGGGCAATGAGCAGTTCTTC
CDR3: CAWSPLAGNEQFF

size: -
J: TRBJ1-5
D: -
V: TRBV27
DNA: TGTGCCAGCAGTTTACATCAGGGGTCCTTTACGGATCAGCCCCAGCATTTT
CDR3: CASSLHQGSFTDQPQHF

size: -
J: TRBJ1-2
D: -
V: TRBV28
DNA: TGTGCCAGCAGTTTGACTACAGGGAGTTATGGCTACACCTTC
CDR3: CASSLTTGSYGYTF

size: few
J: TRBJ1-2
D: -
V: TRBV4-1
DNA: TGCGCCAGCAGCCAGGACCGGGACATACTATTCTATGGCTACACCTTC
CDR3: CASSQDRDILFYGYTF

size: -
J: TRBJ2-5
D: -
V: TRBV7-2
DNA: TGTGCCAGCAGATCGACTGAGGAGACCCAGTACTTC
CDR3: CASRSTEETQYF

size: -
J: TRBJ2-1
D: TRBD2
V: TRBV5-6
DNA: TGTGCCAGCAGCCCGGGGGGTTCCTTCTCCAATGAGCAGTTCTTC
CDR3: CASSPGGSFSNEQFF

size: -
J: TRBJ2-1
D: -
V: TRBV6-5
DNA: TGTGCCAGCAGTTACGTGGCAGGTGGTAATGAGCAGTTCTTC
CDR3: CASSYVAGGNEQFF

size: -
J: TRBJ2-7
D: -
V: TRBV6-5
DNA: TGTGCCAGCAGTTACTCACCTTCGGACAAGCAGTACTTC
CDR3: CASSYSPSDKQYF

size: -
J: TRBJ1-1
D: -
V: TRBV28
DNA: TGTGCCAGCAATTACCCATTTGACAGGCCTGAAGCTTTCTTT
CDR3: CASNYPFDRPEAFF

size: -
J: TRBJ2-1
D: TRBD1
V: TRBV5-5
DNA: TGTGCCAGCAGCTTACGGACAGGGGGTTACTGGGGAACTAATGAGCAGTTCTTC
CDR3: CASSLRTGGYWGTNEQFF

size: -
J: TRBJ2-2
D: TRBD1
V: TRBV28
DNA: TGTGCCAGCAGGCCGGGACAGGGAGACACCGGGGAGCTGTTTTTT
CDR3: CASRPGQGDTGELFF

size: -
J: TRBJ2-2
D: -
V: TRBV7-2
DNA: TGTGCCAGCAGCTTCCGTCAGGGTTCCACCGGGGAGCTGTTTTTT
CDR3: CASSFRQGSTGELFF

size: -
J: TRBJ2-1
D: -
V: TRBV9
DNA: TGTGCCAGCAGCGTAGCCGGGAGCTACTCCTACAATGAGCAGTTCTTC
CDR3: CASSVAGSYSYNEQFF

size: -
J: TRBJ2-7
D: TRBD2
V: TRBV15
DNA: TGTGCCACCAGCAGAAGTAGCGGGAGGGCCGACGAGCAGTACTTC
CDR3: CATSRSSGRADEQYF

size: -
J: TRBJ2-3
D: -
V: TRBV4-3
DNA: TGCGCCAGCAGCCAAGGCCGCGCGCAGTATTTT
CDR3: CASSQGRAQYF

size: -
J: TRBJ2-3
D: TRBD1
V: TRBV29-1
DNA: TGCAGCGTTGAAGGGTCTAGGACAGGGGTCGCAGATACGCAGTATTTT
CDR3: CSVEGSRTGVADTQYF

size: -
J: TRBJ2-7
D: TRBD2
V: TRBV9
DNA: TGTGCCAGCAGCCCCGAGGTAGCGGGATTTTACGAGCAGTACTTC
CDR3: CASSPEVAGFYEQYF

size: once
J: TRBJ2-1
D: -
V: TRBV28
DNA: TGTGCCAGCAGTTTAGACAGGCTCAATGAGCAGTTCTTC
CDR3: CASSLDRLNEQFF

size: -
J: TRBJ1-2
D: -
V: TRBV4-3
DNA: TGCGCCAGCAGCCAAGTGATAGTTTCGGATGGCTACACCTTC
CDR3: CASSQVIVSDGYTF

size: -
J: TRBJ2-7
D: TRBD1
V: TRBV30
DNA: TGTGCCTGGGCCTCCGGGACAGGGGGCCACGAGCAGTACTTC
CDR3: CAWASGTGGHEQYF

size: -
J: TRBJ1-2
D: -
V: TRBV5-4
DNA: TGTGCCAGCAGCTTGGCAGGGGCGGTCTATGGCTACACCTTC
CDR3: CASSLAGAVYGYTF

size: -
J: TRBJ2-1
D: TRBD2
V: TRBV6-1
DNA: TGTGCCAGCAGTGTAACTAGCGGGGGAGGGTCTGAGCAGTTCTTC
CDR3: CASSVTSGGGSEQFF

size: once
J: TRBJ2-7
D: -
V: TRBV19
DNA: TGTGCCAGTAGTATAGGCAGGGAAGGTCGCTACGAGCAGTACTTC
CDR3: CASSIGREGRYEQYF

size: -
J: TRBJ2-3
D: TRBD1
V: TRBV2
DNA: TGTGCCAGCACTAGCCTTGACAGGGGTCTCACAGATACGCAGTATTTT
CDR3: CASTSLDRGLTDTQYF